The TCR beta chain described here comes from a study of OX40 agonist ivuxolimab in advanced cancers. General study points: The study found that CD8+ T cells averaged more expanded clones than CD4+.

The table came from immunoSEQ multiplex PCR; TCRdb's copy has only in-frame clones and leaves some out. Of about 89,000 clones detected, more than 70% appear once; the ten largest clones hold roughly 6%. Turning to this clone: What it binds is unknown.

This TCR derives from an adult with an advanced solid tumor such as melanoma, head and neck, liver or kidney cancer. The specimen comprised CD4+ or CD8+ T cells sorted from blood, sampled in a trial of the OX40 agonist ivuxolimab.

The CDR3 reads CASSPGQGGYGYTF. Here the CDR3 DNA reads TGTGCCAGCAGCCCTGGACAGGGTGGCTATGGCTACACCTTC. This chain uses TRBV11-3 with TRBJ1-2; 8 bases are a match to TRBD1. V shed 5 bases and J 4 bases; nucleotides not matched to a gene: 6. The germline gives CDR1 SGHNT, CDR2 YENEEA. The CDR3 sequence is 14 residues long.